Detailed here is one T cell receptor (beta chain). The data were obtained in a study of blood T cell repertoires in COVID-19. As for the study in general: Material from acute and convalescent COVID-19 was sourced from the United States, Italy and Spain. From T cells, B-cell-depleted T cells, or PBMCs came the material, which was cDNA or gDNA.

The germline CDR1 and CDR2 sequences are MNHEY and SVGAGI. CDR3 size: 14 residues. V lost 0 bases, J lost 4 bases, and 9 bases lay in between. Sequencing used immunoSEQ multiplex PCR; TCRdb keeps in-frame clones, though not all of them. The top ten clones hold roughly 1.4% of a sample with about 120,000 clones, about 85% of them seen once. The genes are TRBV6-5 and TRBJ2-5; D might be TRBD1 (5 bases). Sequencing input: peripheral blood. This clonotype originated in a man aged 40-49 years with acute or convalescent COVID-19. In DNA, the CDR3 is TGTGCCAGCAGTTACTCGACCAGGGTAGAGACCCAGTACTTC. Translating gives CASSYSTRVETQYF.